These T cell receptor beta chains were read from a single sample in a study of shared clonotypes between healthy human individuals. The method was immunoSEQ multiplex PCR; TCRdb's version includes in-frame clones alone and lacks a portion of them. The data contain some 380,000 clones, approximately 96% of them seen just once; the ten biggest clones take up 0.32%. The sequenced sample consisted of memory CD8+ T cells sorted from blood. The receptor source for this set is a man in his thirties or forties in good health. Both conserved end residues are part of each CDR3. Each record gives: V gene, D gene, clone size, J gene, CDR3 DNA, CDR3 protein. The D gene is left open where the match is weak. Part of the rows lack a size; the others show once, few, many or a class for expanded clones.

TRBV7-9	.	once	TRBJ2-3	TGTGCCAGCAGTAGCGGTTTCACCGCTAGCACAGATACGCAGTATTTT	CASSSGFTASTDTQYF
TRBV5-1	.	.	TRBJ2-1	TGCGCCAGCAGTATCTACAATGAGCAGTTCTTC	CASSIYNEQFF
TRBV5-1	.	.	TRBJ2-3	TGCGCCAGCAGCTTGGAACCGGGGCCTTCTACAGATACGCAGTATTTT	CASSLEPGPSTDTQYF
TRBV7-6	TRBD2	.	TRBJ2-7	TGTGCCAGCAGCTTTGGGGCGGGAGTCTACGAGCAGTACTTC	CASSFGAGVYEQYF
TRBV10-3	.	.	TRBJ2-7	TGTGCCATCGGGGGGGGCCCTTACGAGCAGTACTTC	CAIGGGPYEQYF
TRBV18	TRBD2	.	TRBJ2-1	TGTGCCAGCTCACTTGCCAGCGGGAGCAACTACAATGAGCAGTTCTTC	CASSLASGSNYNEQFF
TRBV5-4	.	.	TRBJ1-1	TGTGCCAGCAGCACCCCCGCGCAGGGTGAAGCTTTCTTT	CASSTPAQGEAFF
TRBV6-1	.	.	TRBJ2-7	TGTGCCAGCAGTGAAGGGACAACCTACGAGCAGTACTTC	CASSEGTTYEQYF
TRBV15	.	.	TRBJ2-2	TGTGCCACCAGCAGAGATGATGGCTTCACCGGGGAGCTGTTTTTT	CATSRDDGFTGELFF
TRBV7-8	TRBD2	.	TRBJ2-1	TGTGCCAGCAGCGGGAGACTAGCGGGATTTATCAATGAGCAGTTCTTC	CASSGRLAGFINEQFF
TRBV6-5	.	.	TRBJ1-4	TGTGCCAGCAGGCGGGACAACTTTGAAAAACTGTTTTTT	CASRRDNFEKLFF
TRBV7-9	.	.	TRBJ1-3	TGTGCCAGCAGCCAACACCTGAGCTCTGGAAACACCATATATTTT	CASSQHLSSGNTIYF
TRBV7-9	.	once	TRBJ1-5	TGTGCCAGCAGCTTAGGTATGAGCAATCAGCCCCAGCATTTT	CASSLGMSNQPQHF
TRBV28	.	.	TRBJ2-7	TGTGCCAGCAGTCGACTGTCGGTCATCTCCTACGAGCAGTACTTC	CASSRLSVISYEQYF
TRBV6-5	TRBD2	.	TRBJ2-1	TGTGCCAGCAGCCGGGGGGACGAGCAGTTCTTC	CASSRGDEQFF
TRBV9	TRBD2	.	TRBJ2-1	TGTGCCAGCAGCGTAGGCGGGAGCACTGCAAACAATGAGCAGTTCTTC	CASSVGGSTANNEQFF
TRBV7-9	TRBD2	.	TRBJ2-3	TGTGCCAGCAGCTTACCCCAACTAGCGGGAGAAACAGATACGCAGTATTTT	CASSLPQLAGETDTQYF
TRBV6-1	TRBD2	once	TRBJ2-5	TGTGCCAGCAGTGAACCGACTAGCGGGAGATTCGAGACCCAGTACTTC	CASSEPTSGRFETQYF
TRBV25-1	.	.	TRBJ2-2	TGTGCCAGCAGTGATTCTAGCGAGAACACCGGGGAGCTGTTTTTT	CASSDSSENTGELFF
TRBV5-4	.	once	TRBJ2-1	TGTGCCAGCAGCTTCGGGTTCTCCTACAATGAGCAGTTCTTC	CASSFGFSYNEQFF
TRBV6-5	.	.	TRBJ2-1	TGTGCCAGCAGTCAGGAGCGCTACAATGAGCAGTTCTTC	CASSQERYNEQFF
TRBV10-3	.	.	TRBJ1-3	TGTGCCATCAGTGGGACTTCCGGAAACACCATATATTTT	CAISGTSGNTIYF
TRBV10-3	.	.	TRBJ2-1	TGTGCCATCAGTGTCCGAGGGGGGGGTGAGCAGTTCTTC	CAISVRGGGEQFF
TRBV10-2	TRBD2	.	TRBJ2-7	TGCGCCAGCAGTGAGTCGGGACTACTAGCGGGAGGATACGAGCAGTACTTC	CASSESGLLAGGYEQYF
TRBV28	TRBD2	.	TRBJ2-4	TGTGCCAGCAGTTTAGCGGGACTAGCGGGAGGGTACTTC	CASSLAGLAGGYF
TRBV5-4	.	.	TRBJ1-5	TGTGCCAGCAGCTTAATAGGGGAGCCCCAGCATTTT	CASSLIGEPQHF
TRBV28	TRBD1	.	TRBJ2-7	TGTGCCAGCAGTTTCAATGGTCTCGACAGGGGGCATGACGAGCAGTACTTC	CASSFNGLDRGHDEQYF
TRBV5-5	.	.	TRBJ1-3	TGTGCCAGCAGCTTGGGCACCCAGGGAAACACCATATATTTT	CASSLGTQGNTIYF
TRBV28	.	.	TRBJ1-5	TGTGCCAGCAGGCCCACGGGTTATAGCAATCAGCCCCAGCATTTT	CASRPTGYSNQPQHF
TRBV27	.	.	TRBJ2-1	TGTGCCAGCAGCCCCGGGTACAATGAGCAGTTCTTC	CASSPGYNEQFF
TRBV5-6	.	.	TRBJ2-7	TGTGCCAGCTCGGGGATCTCCTACGAGCAGTACTTC	CASSGISYEQYF
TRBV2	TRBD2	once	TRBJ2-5	TGTGCCAGCAGTGGGGGGCTAGGTTCTAGCGGGAAGGAGACCCAGTACTTC	CASSGGLGSSGKETQYF
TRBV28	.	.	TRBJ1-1	TGTGCCAGCAGAGAGGGGAGGGGGACAATGAACACTGAAGCTTTCTTT	CASREGRGTMNTEAFF
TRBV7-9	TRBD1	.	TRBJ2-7	TGTGCCAGCAGCTCCCAGGGGGTCCTATACGAGCAGTACTTC	CASSSQGVLYEQYF
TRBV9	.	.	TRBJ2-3	TGTGCCAGCAGTCTTTCGGTGGGGATTTCCACAGATACGCAGTATTTT	CASSLSVGISTDTQYF
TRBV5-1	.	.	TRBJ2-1	TGCGCCAGCAGCACCCTTACCGGGACCGCAACTACGGGGGAGCAGTTCTTC	CASSTLTGTATTGEQFF
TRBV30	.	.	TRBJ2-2	TGTGCCTGTGGGGATCCCGGGGAGCTGTTTTTT	CACGDPGELFF
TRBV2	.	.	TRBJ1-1	TGTGCCAGCAGGTTCGGCAGGAGATTGAACACTGAAGCTTTCTTT	CASRFGRRLNTEAFF
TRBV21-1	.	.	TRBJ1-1	TGTGCCAGCAACCGGGACAGGTATTGTACTGAAGCTTTCTTT	CASNRDRYCTEAFF
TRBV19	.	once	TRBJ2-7	TGTGCCAGTAGTATAGCCCCCACGGGAACCTACGAGCAGTACTTC	CASSIAPTGTYEQYF
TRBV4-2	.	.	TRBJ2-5	TGTGCCAGCAGCCAAGAGCGGAAAGAGACCCAGTACTTC	CASSQERKETQYF
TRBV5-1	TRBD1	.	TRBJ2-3	TGCGCCAGCAGCGAGGGACAGGGAGGATGGAAGGATACGCAGTATTTT	CASSEGQGGWKDTQYF
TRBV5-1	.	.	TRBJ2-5	TGCGCCAGCAGCTTGGTGGGAGCGGCCCAAGAGACCCAGTACTTC	CASSLVGAAQETQYF
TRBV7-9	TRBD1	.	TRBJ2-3	TGTGCCAGCAGCGCTGGGACAGGGGGCACAGATACGCAGTATTTT	CASSAGTGGTDTQYF
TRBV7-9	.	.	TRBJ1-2	TGTGCCAGCAGCGAGGGACGTATGGAGGGCTACACCTTC	CASSEGRMEGYTF
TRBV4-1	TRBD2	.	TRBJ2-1	TGCGCCAGCAGCCAAGAAACTATGGTTACTAGCGGGAGTGACTATGAGCAGTTCTTC	CASSQETMVTSGSDYEQFF
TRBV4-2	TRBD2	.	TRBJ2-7	TGTGCCAGCAGCCAAGAGCAGTTTCGAGGGAGGGCCTCCCACGAGCAGTACTTC	CASSQEQFRGRASHEQYF
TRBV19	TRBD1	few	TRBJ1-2	TGTGCCAGTATTCTCGAGGGACAGGGGAACTATGGCTACACCTTC	CASILEGQGNYGYTF
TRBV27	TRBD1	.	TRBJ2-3	TGTGCCAGCAGACAGGACAGGGGGCCAGGAGATACGCAGTATTTT	CASRQDRGPGDTQYF
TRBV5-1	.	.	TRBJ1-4	TGCGCCAGCAGCTTGATGAGGGGAGAGGAAAAACTGTTTTTT	CASSLMRGEEKLFF
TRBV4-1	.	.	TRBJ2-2	TGCGCCAGCAGCCAAGATCTGAGGCGCTCGAACACCGGGGAGCTGTTTTTT	CASSQDLRRSNTGELFF
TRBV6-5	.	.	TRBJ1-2	TGTGCCAGCAGTTACTCAGCACCGAACTATGGCTACACCTTC	CASSYSAPNYGYTF
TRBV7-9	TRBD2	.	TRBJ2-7	TGTGCCAGCAGCCCTAGCGGGAGCTCCTACGAGCAGTACTTC	CASSPSGSSYEQYF
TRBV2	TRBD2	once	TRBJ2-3	TGTGCCAGCAGTGGGACTAGCGGAGCTAGCACAGATACGCAGTATTTT	CASSGTSGASTDTQYF
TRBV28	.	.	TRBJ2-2	TGTGCCAGCAGAGAGCGGAACACCGGGGAGCTGTTTTTT	CASRERNTGELFF
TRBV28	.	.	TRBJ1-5	TGTGCCAGCAGTTTCGTCGGGGTGAGCAATCAGCCCCAGCATTTT	CASSFVGVSNQPQHF
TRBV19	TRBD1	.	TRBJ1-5	TGTGCCAGTCGGGACAGGGGGTTAAGTCAGCCCCAGCATTTT	CASRDRGLSQPQHF
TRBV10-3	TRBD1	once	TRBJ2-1	TGTGCCATCAGTGACGGGACAGGGGTTGCCTACAATGAGCAGTTCTTC	CAISDGTGVAYNEQFF
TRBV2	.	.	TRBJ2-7	TGTGCCAGCAGTGTAGGAGGGAGCTCCTACGAGCAGTACTTC	CASSVGGSSYEQYF